These 10 T cell receptor beta chains came from one sample sequenced in a study of blood T cell repertoires in COVID-19 (dated by TCRdb to about 2020). The library was built by means of the immunoSEQ multiplex PCR assay. Not all clones reach the TCRdb copy of this immuneACCESS table, which keeps in-frame sequences only. Checked studies attribute under half of the gap to unresolved V genes and leave the rest unexplained. The sample records 260,000 or so clones, about four fifths of which are singletons. Together, the top ten hold roughly 5.8% of the sample. Sequencing input: peripheral blood. Every receptor here comes from a man older than 75 with acute or convalescent COVID-19.

This chain uses TRBV28 with TRBJ2-7; tentative D call: TRBD1 (6 bases). The length of the CDR3 is 12 residues. V was cut by 2 bases and J by 6 bases, with 8 bases left in between. Germline CDR1 reads MDHEN; CDR2 reads SYDVKM. CDR3 amino acids: CASSLRGGEQYF. In nucleotides, the CDR3 is TGTGCCAGCAGTTTACGAGGGGGCGAGCAGTACTTC.

The rearrangement links TRBV5-4 to TRBJ2-2, with 10 bases fitting TRBD2. Trimming removed 0 bases from V and 5 bases from J; junction bases left unmatched: 4. Germline V gene sequence: CDR1 SGHNT, CDR2 YYREEE (reference sequence). The CDR3 consists of 16 residues. CDR3 amino acids: CASSLGSGRSTGELFF. The DNA for the CDR3 is TGTGCCAGCAGCTTGGGTAGCGGGAGGAGTACCGGGGAGCTGTTTTTT.

This chain connects TRBV19 to TRBJ1-3; D is perhaps TRBD1 (5 bases). Between the trimmed V and J ends, which lost 4 bases and 3 bases, there was a span of 19 bases. CDR1 is LNHDA, CDR2 SQIVND, per germline (reference sequence). There are 17 residues in the CDR3. The CDR3 region has the DNA TGTGCCAGTAGTAAAGTCGGACGGACAACCAGTGGAAACACCATATATTTT. Protein product: CASSKVGRTTSGNTIYF. Supplemented by reference TRBV19 and TRBJ1-3, the full variable domain reads DGGITQSPKYLFRKEGQNVTLSCEQNLNHDAMYWYRQDPGQGLRLIYYSQIVNDFQKGDIAEGYSVSREKKESFPLTVTSAQKNPTAFYLCASSKVGRTTSGNTIYFGEGSWLTVV.

The chain is built from TRBV5-1 and TRBJ1-1, with D uncertain. In germline, CDR1 is SGHRS, CDR2 YFSETQ. V gave up 6 bases and J gave up 4 bases, with 16 bases separating them. The CDR3 runs 14 residues. The CDR3 nucleotides read TGCGCCAGCAATTTGGAGGGCCTGGGCACTGAAGCTTTCTTT. Translated: CASNLEGLGTEAFF.

The chain joins TRBV4-1 to TRBJ1-1; no definite D call. CDR1 is MGHRA, CDR2 YSYEKL, per germline. The CDR3 loop spans 16 amino acids. Trimming removed 0 bases at V and 0 bases at J, with 11 bases between. The CDR3 loop reads CASSQDGPQMNTEAFF. The CDR3 coding sequence is TGCGCCAGCAGCCAAGATGGGCCCCAGATGAACACTGAAGCTTTCTTT.

The rearrangement joins TRBV5-1 to TRBJ2-2; D possibly corresponds to TRBD1 (6 bases). This CDR3 comprises 16 residues. V dropped 4 bases and J dropped 0 bases, with 13 bases sitting between them. Per the germline V gene, CDR1 is SGHRS and CDR2 is YFSETQ. For the CDR3, the DNA is TGCGCCAGCAGCGTACAGGGTCTTGCGAACACCGGGGAGCTGTTTTTT. Protein product: CASSVQGLANTGELFF.

The J gene is TRBJ2-4, the V gene TRBV2; D may be TRBD2 (7 bases). CDR1 and CDR2 from the germline V gene are SNHLY and FYNNEI. V lost 3 bases and J lost 0, with 9 bases in between. The CDR3 covers 15 residues. CDR3 sequence (DNA): TGTGCCAGCAGTGATGGGGGGGCAGCCAAAAACATTCAGTACTTC. Amino acid sequence: CASSDGGAAKNIQYF.

The chain recombines TRBV28 with TRBJ2-7; no firm D call. Deletions cut 8 bases from V and 0 bases from J, with 14 bases between. CDR1 is MDHEN and CDR2 is SYDVKM in the germline V gene. This CDR3 has 14 amino acids. This CDR3 is CASRSALSSYEQYF. The CDR3 DNA reads TGTGCCAGCCGATCAGCGCTTAGCTCCTACGAGCAGTACTTC.

The count of this clone is one. V is TRBV7-6 and J is TRBJ2-7, with 12 positions matching TRBD2. Trimming took 5 bases from V and 2 from J; bases not matched to a gene: 7. This CDR3 has 16 amino acids. Germline-derived CDR1 and CDR2 are SGHVS and FNYEAQ. CDR3 amino acids: CASSRLLAGGPYEQYF. CDR3 bases: TGTGCCAGCAGCCGACTCCTAGCGGGAGGGCCCTACGAGCAGTACTTC.

This chain connects TRBV5-1 to TRBJ2-1, with 7 bases lining up with TRBD2. Germline loops: CDR1 SGHRS, CDR2 YFSETQ. This CDR3 has 16 residues. The J segment lost 3 bases and the V segment lost 3 bases, leaving 9 bases of the junction unmatched. In DNA, the CDR3 is TGCGCCAGCAGCTGGCCCCTAGCGGAATACTACAATGAGCAGTTCTTC. This sequence encodes CASSWPLAEYYNEQFF.